This is a list of T cell receptor beta chains from one sample in a study of beta chain features in type 1 diabetes. Assay used: immunoSEQ multiplex PCR; TCRdb lists only in-frame clones, some missing. The sample has 900,000 or so clones, 17% seen once; the top ten hold around 0.02%. Sequenced sample: naive CD4+ T cells from blood. These receptor sequences come from a woman in her late teens or twenties in good health. Both conserved end residues are part of each CDR3. Each record gives: CDR3 protein, D gene, CDR3 length, V gene, J gene. The D gene is left open where the match is weak.

cdr3_aa: CASSQVSNYGYTF; d_call: -; cdr3_length: 13; v_call: TRBV14; j_call: TRBJ1-2
cdr3_aa: CASSVLDGAKNIQYF; d_call: -; cdr3_length: 15; v_call: TRBV28; j_call: TRBJ2-4
cdr3_aa: CASSFGTSGYEQYF; d_call: TRBD2; cdr3_length: 14; v_call: TRBV5-1; j_call: TRBJ2-7
cdr3_aa: CASRALGGRAREQYF; d_call: TRBD2; cdr3_length: 15; v_call: TRBV2; j_call: TRBJ2-5
cdr3_aa: CASSVGFRVLYTGELFF; d_call: -; cdr3_length: 17; v_call: TRBV9; j_call: TRBJ2-2
cdr3_aa: CAISESVSQPQHF; d_call: -; cdr3_length: 13; v_call: TRBV10-3; j_call: TRBJ1-5
cdr3_aa: CASSLKRQHAMNTEAFF; d_call: -; cdr3_length: 17; v_call: TRBV11-2; j_call: TRBJ1-1
cdr3_aa: CASSEGQSNTGELFF; d_call: TRBD1; cdr3_length: 15; v_call: TRBV7-9; j_call: TRBJ2-2
cdr3_aa: CASSQDPESSGANVLTF; d_call: -; cdr3_length: 17; v_call: TRBV4-3; j_call: TRBJ2-6
cdr3_aa: CASRDEAKNIQYF; d_call: -; cdr3_length: 13; v_call: TRBV6-6; j_call: TRBJ2-4
cdr3_aa: CASSNLGPYNEQFF; d_call: -; cdr3_length: 14; v_call: TRBV4-3; j_call: TRBJ2-1
cdr3_aa: CASKPSGRARGELFF; d_call: TRBD2; cdr3_length: 15; v_call: TRBV28; j_call: TRBJ2-2
cdr3_aa: CASGKGQVISNQPQHF; d_call: TRBD1; cdr3_length: 16; v_call: TRBV19; j_call: TRBJ1-5
cdr3_aa: CASSLGGTDTQYF; d_call: -; cdr3_length: 13; v_call: TRBV28; j_call: TRBJ2-3
cdr3_aa: CASSPDGTSGRIQYF; d_call: TRBD2; cdr3_length: 15; v_call: TRBV9; j_call: TRBJ2-4
cdr3_aa: CASSLTGAGNTEAFF; d_call: -; cdr3_length: 15; v_call: TRBV7-3; j_call: TRBJ1-1
cdr3_aa: CASSPLGGHRAQYF; d_call: -; cdr3_length: 14; v_call: TRBV28; j_call: TRBJ2-5
cdr3_aa: CASSGGPGTDTQYF; d_call: -; cdr3_length: 14; v_call: TRBV18; j_call: TRBJ2-3
cdr3_aa: CASSSGGTSGHEQYF; d_call: TRBD2; cdr3_length: 15; v_call: TRBV7-2; j_call: TRBJ2-7
cdr3_aa: CASSRSGGFHQPQHF; d_call: -; cdr3_length: 15; v_call: TRBV7-2; j_call: TRBJ1-5
cdr3_aa: CASSRTGGAEQYF; d_call: TRBD1; cdr3_length: 13; v_call: TRBV5-1; j_call: -
cdr3_aa: CASSPGSFTQYF; d_call: -; cdr3_length: 12; v_call: TRBV25-1; j_call: TRBJ2-3
cdr3_aa: CASSVVGAPSYDEQFF; d_call: -; cdr3_length: 16; v_call: TRBV9; j_call: TRBJ2-1
cdr3_aa: CASSLAGHSNQPQHF; d_call: -; cdr3_length: 15; v_call: TRBV6-6; j_call: TRBJ1-5
cdr3_aa: CASSRRTSGNGETQYF; d_call: TRBD2; cdr3_length: 16; v_call: TRBV2; j_call: TRBJ2-5
cdr3_aa: CASSSQGARNTEAFF; d_call: TRBD1; cdr3_length: 15; v_call: TRBV2; j_call: TRBJ1-1
cdr3_aa: CASSSSINYGYTF; d_call: -; cdr3_length: 13; v_call: TRBV7-3; j_call: TRBJ1-2
cdr3_aa: CASSTTGSNQPQHF; d_call: -; cdr3_length: 14; v_call: TRBV7-9; j_call: TRBJ1-5
cdr3_aa: CASSLYGANYGYTF; d_call: -; cdr3_length: 14; v_call: TRBV5-1; j_call: TRBJ1-2
cdr3_aa: CASSPLGDRASYEQYF; d_call: TRBD1; cdr3_length: 16; v_call: TRBV18; j_call: TRBJ2-7
cdr3_aa: CAARQGAAETQYF; d_call: TRBD1; cdr3_length: 13; v_call: TRBV10-3; j_call: TRBJ2-5
cdr3_aa: CASSPPNAGTGNEKLFF; d_call: TRBD1; cdr3_length: 17; v_call: TRBV18; j_call: TRBJ1-4
cdr3_aa: CASSPPRAHRSGELFF; d_call: -; cdr3_length: 16; v_call: TRBV11-3; j_call: TRBJ2-2
cdr3_aa: CASSPGPVQPQHF; d_call: -; cdr3_length: 13; v_call: TRBV28; j_call: TRBJ1-5
cdr3_aa: CASSNPGQGYEQYF; d_call: TRBD1; cdr3_length: 14; v_call: TRBV2; j_call: TRBJ2-7
cdr3_aa: CATSREGREQFF; d_call: TRBD2; cdr3_length: 12; v_call: TRBV15; j_call: TRBJ2-1
cdr3_aa: CASSRAFGDTEAFF; d_call: -; cdr3_length: 14; v_call: TRBV4-3; j_call: TRBJ1-1
cdr3_aa: CASSLAGLPGEQFF; d_call: -; cdr3_length: 14; v_call: TRBV5-1; j_call: TRBJ2-1
cdr3_aa: CASSFFGSSNEQYF; d_call: -; cdr3_length: 14; v_call: TRBV7-2; j_call: TRBJ2-7
cdr3_aa: CASSLRGEQFF; d_call: -; cdr3_length: 11; v_call: TRBV5-4; j_call: TRBJ2-1
cdr3_aa: CASSSGQGANYGYTF; d_call: TRBD1; cdr3_length: 15; v_call: TRBV28; j_call: TRBJ1-2
cdr3_aa: CASARTPRSYEQYF; d_call: -; cdr3_length: 14; v_call: TRBV27; j_call: TRBJ2-7
cdr3_aa: CASSVSRGDGYTF; d_call: -; cdr3_length: 13; v_call: TRBV9; j_call: TRBJ1-2
cdr3_aa: CASSAFASGQNEQFF; d_call: TRBD2; cdr3_length: 15; v_call: TRBV28; j_call: TRBJ2-1
cdr3_aa: CASSSHWPRTGANVLTF; d_call: -; cdr3_length: 17; v_call: TRBV5-6; j_call: TRBJ2-6
cdr3_aa: CASSPEGRAGGHGYTF; d_call: TRBD1; cdr3_length: 16; v_call: TRBV7-9; j_call: TRBJ1-2
cdr3_aa: CASSLRRGRNTQYF; d_call: -; cdr3_length: 14; v_call: TRBV5-4; j_call: TRBJ2-3
cdr3_aa: CASSLQRSSTDTQYF; d_call: -; cdr3_length: 15; v_call: TRBV7-2; j_call: TRBJ2-3
cdr3_aa: CASSYPAQGSSNEQYF; d_call: -; cdr3_length: 16; v_call: TRBV7-9; j_call: TRBJ2-7
cdr3_aa: CASYSPGRWAYEQYF; d_call: -; cdr3_length: 15; v_call: TRBV28; j_call: TRBJ2-7
cdr3_aa: CASSHRDRGDDPYGYTF; d_call: -; cdr3_length: 17; v_call: TRBV21-1; j_call: TRBJ1-2
cdr3_aa: CASSLRGLEAFF; d_call: -; cdr3_length: 12; v_call: TRBV19; j_call: TRBJ1-1